A single sample is the source of the 27 T cell receptor beta chains below, sequenced in a study of shared T cell receptors in the human thymus. TCRdb keeps only in-frame clones here, not all; method: immunoSEQ multiplex PCR. Altogether hundreds of thousands of clones are present, more than 70% being singletons, with the ten largest covering 0.0094%. The same data also went into a second study, on human thymus T cells.

Input material: thymocytes. Every receptor here comes from a boy in the first two years of life with a congenital heart defect.

This sequence joins TRBV5-1 and TRBJ1-5; 10 bases match TRBD1. Trimming took 4 bases from V and 7 from J; bases not matched to a gene: 14. There are 17 residues in the CDR3. Germline V CDR1 and CDR2: SGHRS, YFSETQ. CDR3 sequence reads: CASSPGTGAGPSQPQHF. The CDR3, as DNA: TGCGCCAGCAGCCCCGGGACAGGGGCGGGCCCATCACAGCCCCAGCATTTT.

The rearrangement links TRBV19 to TRBJ2-5; maybe TRBD1 (7 bases). This CDR3 has 16 residues. The V gene lost 5 bases and the J gene lost 1 base, with 17 bases spanning the gap. CDR1 and CDR2 from the germline V gene are LNHDA and SQIVND (reference sequence). The CDR3 here is CASSLRQGGRQETQYF. The CDR3 DNA follows: TGTGCCAGTAGTCTTCGACAGGGAGGACGCCAAGAGACCCAGTACTTC.

The gene calls are TRBV5-1 and TRBJ1-1; 8 bases line up with TRBD1. CDR1 and CDR2 from the germline V gene are SGHRS and YFSETQ. The CDR3 loop spans 13 amino acids. Trimming at V came to 2 bases and at J to 4 bases, leaving 1 base not matched to a gene. The CDR3 DNA reads as TGCGCCAGCAGCTTTGGACAGGGCACTGAAGCTTTCTTT. It yields the protein CASSFGQGTEAFF. The full variable domain, with the rest looked up from reference TRBV5-1 and TRBJ1-1, is KAGVTQTPRYLIKTRGQQVTLSCSPISGHRSVSWYQQTPGQGLQFLFEYFSETQRNKGNFPGRFSGRQFSNSRSEMNVSTLELGDSALYLCASSFGQGTEAFFGQGTRLTVV.

The chain couples TRBV5-6 to TRBJ1-4; D not certain. The CDR3 is 12 residues long. V lost 0 bases to trimming and J lost 7 bases, with 4 bases between them. Germline CDR1 is SGHDT and CDR2 is YYEEEE. The CDR3 spells CASSLAGEKLFF. CDR3 DNA sequence: TGTGCCAGCAGCTTGGCGGGTGAAAAACTGTTTTTT.

V gene TRBV7-9 combines with J gene TRBJ1-3; 7 bases line up with TRBD1. This CDR3 comprises 17 residues. J lost 2 bases, V lost 6 bases, and 13 bases had no gene match. From germline, CDR1 is SEHNR and CDR2 FQNEAQ (reference sequence). For the CDR3, the DNA is TGTGCCAGCAGTCTCCCCCGGGACAGCGAAACTGGAAACACCATATATTTT. Protein: CASSLPRDSETGNTIYF.

The V gene is TRBV6-5, the J gene TRBJ1-1, with TRBD1 identical over 8 bases. V shed 7 bases, J shed 1 base, and the junction held 8 bases outside the gene matches. The CDR3 has 15 amino acids. Germline CDR1 reads MNHEY; CDR2 reads SVGAGI. The CDR3 sequence is CASKPRGLGNTEAFF. CDR3 DNA sequence: TGTGCCAGCAAACCCAGGGGGCTGGGGAACACTGAAGCTTTCTTT.

Here the CDR3 DNA reads TGTGCCAGCAGTACAAATATTGGGACAGCCGGCCTAACCGACGAGGAAAAACTGTTTTTT. Translating gives CASSTNIGTAGLTDEEKLFF. The chain uses TRBV28 and TRBJ1-4, with 7 bases identical to TRBD1. CDR1 MDHEN and CDR2 SYDVKM come from the germline V gene. The CDR3 loop spans 20 amino acids. J gave up 8 bases and V 5 bases, and 26 bases lay outside the gene matches.

J is TRBJ1-2 and V is TRBV28; the match to TRBD1 covers 7 bases. The J segment lost 6 bases and the V segment lost 4 bases, leaving 8 bases of the junction unmatched. The CDR3 covers 14 residues. Germline V lookup: CDR1 MDHEN, CDR2 SYDVKM. CDR3 protein: CASSSTGVIDGYTF. In DNA, the CDR3 is TGTGCCAGCAGTTCAACAGGGGTGATAGATGGCTACACCTTC.

V usage is TRBV14 and J usage is TRBJ2-7, with D tentatively TRBD1 (6 bases). This CDR3 has 15 residues. CDR1 is SGHDN and CDR2 is FVKESK in the germline V gene. V shed 3 bases and J shed 5 bases, with 17 bases lying between them. In nucleotides, the CDR3 is TGTGCCAGCAGCCATCCCGGGACACATCTTAACGAGCAGTACTTC. Protein: CASSHPGTHLNEQYF.

The V call is TRBV12-5, the J call TRBJ2-7, with D unclear. V was pared by 3 bases and J by 4 bases, with 7 bases between. Per the germline V gene, CDR1 is LGHNT and CDR2 is FRNRAP. This CDR3 contains 12 residues. CDR3: CASGFLLYEQYF. CDR3 in DNA: TGTGCTAGTGGTTTCCTACTTTACGAGCAGTACTTC.

The rearrangement uses TRBV10-3 and TRBJ2-5, with a weak D call TRBD1 (5 bases). The V end lost 0 bases, the J end lost 3 bases, and 8 bases lay between the germline ends. The CDR3 contains 14 residues. Germline V gene lookup returns CDR1 ENHRY and CDR2 SYGVKD. The CDR3 reads CAISESRDEETQYF. DNA of the CDR3: TGTGCCATCAGTGAGTCCAGGGATGAAGAGACCCAGTACTTC.

The chain carries TRBV9 and TRBJ1-4; TRBD1 might be the D (5 bases). CDR3 length equals 14 residues. V lost 3 bases and J lost 4, with 10 bases in between. The germline V gene encodes CDR1 SGDLS and CDR2 YYNGEE. CDR3 residues: CASSERQGNEKLFF. CDR3 nucleotide sequence: TGTGCCAGCAGCGAGCGTCAGGGTAATGAAAAACTGTTTTTT.

This clone is a singleton in its sample. The chain recombines TRBV4-3 with TRBJ2-2, with D possibly matching TRBD1 (6 bases). The germline V and J ends were trimmed by 1 base and 2 bases, with 11 bases remaining between them. Germline-derived CDR1 and CDR2 are LGHNA and YSLEER. The CDR3 totals 16 residues. CDR3 sequence reads: CASSQVGGANTGELFF. CDR3 in DNA: TGCGCCAGCAGCCAAGTAGGGGGTGCAAACACCGGGGAGCTGTTTTTT.

V is TRBV16 and J is TRBJ2-3; a possible D gene is TRBD2 (5 bases). Trimming removed 0 bases from V and 1 base from J, with 14 bases in between. Germline V lookup: CDR1 KGHSY, CDR2 FQNENV. This CDR3 has 17 amino acids. The chain's CDR3 is CASSQSKTTFGTDTQYF. The CDR3 bases are TGTGCCAGCAGCCAATCGAAGACTACCTTTGGCACAGATACGCAGTATTTT.

The V call is TRBV5-6, the J call TRBJ1-4, with TRBD1 matching over 8 bases. The CDR3 is 17 residues long. J gave up 3 bases and V 4 bases, and 11 bases lay outside the gene matches. Germline V gene lookup returns CDR1 SGHDT and CDR2 YYEEEE. The CDR3 loop is CASSVGQGWEANEKLFF. CDR3 DNA sequence: TGTGCCAGCAGCGTAGGACAGGGTTGGGAAGCTAATGAAAAACTGTTTTTT.

The genes are TRBV10-1 and TRBJ2-5, with 8 positions matching TRBD1. The germline V gene has CDR1 WNHNN and CDR2 SYGVQD (reference sequence). The ends lost 10 bases at V and 4 bases at J; junction bases unmatched: 26. The CDR3 is made up of 19 amino acids. In nucleotides, the CDR3 is TGCGCCACTGTGGTCTTCGGACAGGGCTTTTTGTGGGAAGGAGAGACCCAGTACTTC. This gives the protein CATVVFGQGFLWEGETQYF.

This chain uses TRBV11-2 with TRBJ1-2, with 10 positions matching TRBD1. The V gene end was trimmed by 9 bases and the J gene end by 5 bases; junction bases not matched to a gene: 12. This CDR3 region has 15 residues. Germline V gives CDR1 SGHAT, CDR2 FQNNGV. In DNA, the CDR3 is TGTGCCAGGAACCTGAGACAGGGGGCTGTGTATGGCTACACCTTC. Protein sequence: CARNLRQGAVYGYTF. Full variable domain (rest looked up from reference TRBV11-2 and TRBJ1-2): EAGVAQSPRYKIIEKRQSVAFWCNPISGHATLYWYQQILGQGPKLLIQFQNNGVVDDSQLPKDRFSAERLKGVDSTLKIQPAKLEDSAVYLCARNLRQGAVYGYTFGSGTRLTVV.

V gene TRBV7-2 combines with J gene TRBJ2-5, with 8 bases aligning to TRBD1. The CDR3 has 14 amino acids. Germline-derived CDR1 and CDR2 are SGHTA and FQGNSA. With 6 bases clipped from V and 5 bases from J, the junction kept 8 bases outside the gene matches. For the CDR3, the DNA is TGTGCCAGCAGGGACAGGGCGATGGGGGAGACCCAGTACTTC. Its translation: CASRDRAMGETQYF.

The chain links TRBV4-2 to TRBJ2-5; 9 nucleotides align to TRBD2. J was trimmed by 2 bases and V by 1 base; bases with no gene match: 5. Germline-derived CDR1 and CDR2 are LGHNA and YNFKEQ. The CDR3 contains 16 residues. CDR3 bases: TGTGCCAGCAGCCAAGGTTGGGCGGGGGGGCAAGAGACCCAGTACTTC. This codes for CASSQGWAGGQETQYF.

This clone was recorded only once. The rearrangement links TRBV23-1 to TRBJ2-3; 9 bases map to TRBD1. TRBV23-1 carries the ORF label, with uncertain function. Trimming took 6 bases from V and 2 from J; bases not matched to a gene: 18. The CDR3 has 19 residues. The DNA for the CDR3 is TGCGCCAGCAGCCCACCCGGGACAGGGATAGTACGCAACACAGATACGCAGTATTTT. It is translated as CASSPPGTGIVRNTDTQYF.

The chain links TRBV27 to TRBJ2-3; 7 nucleotides line up with TRBD1. Germline assignment: CDR1 MNHEY and CDR2 SMNVEV (reference sequence). Unmatched junction bases numbered 11, after V lost 7 bases and J lost 4 bases. The CDR3 loop spans 15 amino acids. CDR3 coding DNA: TGTGCCAGCACCCATCAGGGGGAGAGTTCAGATACGCAGTATTTT. It codes for CASTHQGESSDTQYF.

The chain joins TRBV6-1 to TRBJ2-1; 11 bases align to TRBD2. The CDR3 spans 15 residues. With V trimmed by 6 bases and J by 5 bases, 6 bases remained unmatched. Germline values: CDR1 MNHNS, CDR2 SASEGT. CDR3 sequence: CASRWGTSGNNEQFF. CDR3 sequence (DNA): TGTGCCAGCAGATGGGGGACTAGCGGAAACAATGAGCAGTTCTTC.

The rearrangement joins TRBV25-1 to TRBJ1-1; 8 nucleotides agree with TRBD1. The CDR3 runs 16 residues. Germline V lookup: CDR1 MGHDK, CDR2 SYGVNS. V shed 3 bases and J 1 base; nucleotides not matched to a gene: 7. The CDR3: CASSERQGPGNTEAFF. The DNA of the CDR3 is TGTGCCAGCAGTGAGAGACAGGGGCCTGGGAACACTGAAGCTTTCTTT.

The CDR3 sequence: CSAAPGPNQKLFF. The CDR3 nucleotides read TGCAGCGCCGCCCCAGGGCCCAATCAAAAACTGTTTTTT. The J gene is TRBJ1-4, the V gene TRBV29-1, with D perhaps matching TRBD1 (5 bases). This CDR3 contains 13 residues. V was shortened by 7 bases and J by 9 bases, with 18 bases between the two germline ends. Germline V gene sequence: CDR1 SQVTM, CDR2 ANQGSEA.

CDR3 sequence (DNA): TGCGCCAGCAGCCAAGTGGAGGAGCGGGAGGGCCTTGAGCAGTTCTTC. Residues: CASSQVEEREGLEQFF. This chain uses TRBV4-3 with TRBJ2-1; 10 nucleotides agree with TRBD2. Germline-derived CDR1 and CDR2 are LGHNA and YSLEER. The V segment lost 1 base and the J segment 9 bases; nucleotides outside the gene matches: 9. The CDR3 consists of 16 residues.

The chain combines TRBV7-2 with TRBJ2-2; TRBD1 agrees at 8 bases. Germline assignment: CDR1 SGHTA and CDR2 FQGNSA. With V trimmed by 2 bases and J by 6 bases, 8 bases remained unmatched. This CDR3 spans 16 amino acids. The DNA for the CDR3 is TGTGCCAGCAGCTTAAAGGGACAGGAACTAGCCGGGGAGCTGTTTTTT. Protein sequence: CASSLKGQELAGELFF.

The chain combines TRBV6-1 with TRBJ1-2, with 8 bases identical to TRBD1. V lost 4 bases, J lost 10 bases, and 17 bases stayed unmatched. CDR1 is MNHNS and CDR2 is SASEGT in the germline V gene. The CDR3 is made up of 16 amino acids. In nucleotides, the CDR3 is TGTGCCAGCAGTGCCCTAGATTCGACAGGGGCCTACATCTACACCTTC. It specifies CASSALDSTGAYIYTF.